Below, 24 T cell receptor beta chains from the same sample are listed, as sequenced in a study of blood T cell repertoires in COVID-19. The method was immunoSEQ multiplex PCR; TCRdb's version includes in-frame clones alone and lacks a portion of them. Of over 150,000 clones detected, about 88% appear once; the ten largest clones hold around 7%. Sequences were obtained from PBMCs or T cells enriched from blood (not recorded which). Receptor source: a man between 45 and 60 years old who had recovered from COVID-19.

V gene TRBV19 combines with J gene TRBJ2-7; 12 bases align to TRBD2. This CDR3 has 15 residues. Germline assignment: CDR1 LNHDA and CDR2 SQIVND (reference sequence). The junction had 4 bases not matched to a gene; V was cut back by 3 bases and J by 4 bases. As DNA, the CDR3 is TGTGCCAGTAGTATCGCTAGCGGGGGGGCTTACGAGCAGTACTTC. Its protein is CASSIASGGAYEQYF.

V usage is TRBV15 and J usage is TRBJ1-2; D might be TRBD1 (6 bases). Trimming removed 0 bases from V and 2 bases from J, with 10 bases in between. Germline V gene data show CDR1 as LNHNV and CDR2 as YYDKDF (reference sequence). The CDR3 spans 15 residues. CDR3 DNA: TGTGCCACCAGCAGAGATCCAGGGGTAAACTATGGCTACACCTTC. Residues: CATSRDPGVNYGYTF.

This chain connects TRBV19 to TRBJ1-5; D is unclear. This CDR3 has 15 residues. Germline CDR1 reads LNHDA; CDR2 reads SQIVND (reference sequence). With 7 bases removed from V and 4 bases from J, the gap between germline ends came to 17 bases. The CDR3 region is CASNPRGEGNQPQHF. In DNA form, the CDR3 reads TGTGCCAGTAACCCCCGGGGAGAGGGAAATCAGCCCCAGCATTTT.

The chain links TRBV19 to TRBJ2-5; D may be TRBD2 (5 bases). Trimming pared 2 bases from V and 2 bases from J, leaving 9 bases between. The CDR3 consists of 14 residues. Germline CDR1 is LNHDA and CDR2 is SQIVND (reference sequence). The chain's CDR3 is CASSIMAGQETQYF. The CDR3 nucleotides read TGTGCCAGTAGTATAATGGCGGGTCAAGAGACCCAGTACTTC.

V gene TRBV5-1 combines with J gene TRBJ1-6; D is uncertain. Germline CDR1 and CDR2: SGHRS and YFSETQ. V was clipped by 1 base and J by 7 bases, with 15 bases between them. This CDR3 is 16 amino acids long. The CDR3 DNA follows: TGCGCCAGCAGCTTGACCCCCGGGGTCACCAATTCACCCCTCCACTTT. It encodes CASSLTPGVTNSPLHF.

V usage is TRBV2 and J usage is TRBJ1-1; D might be TRBD1 (6 bases). The germline V and J ends were trimmed by 7 bases and 2 bases, with 14 bases remaining between them. Per germline, CDR1 SNHLY and CDR2 FYNNEI. This CDR3 spans 14 amino acids. The CDR3 protein is CASNQQGFNTEAFF. The DNA of the CDR3 is TGTGCCAGCAACCAACAGGGTTTTAACACTGAAGCTTTCTTT. The full variable domain, its missing parts supplied by reference TRBV2 and TRBJ1-1, is EPEVTQTPSHQVTQMGQEVILRCVPISNHLYFYWYRQILGQKVEFLVSFYNNEISEKSEIFDDQFSVERPDGSNFTLKIRSTKLEDSAMYFCASNQQGFNTEAFFGQGTRLTVV.

The rearrangement uses TRBV28 and TRBJ2-7; TRBD1 matches at 9 bases. This CDR3 has 14 amino acids. V trimming: 2 bases; J trimming: 7 bases; junction bases outside the gene matches: 6. Germline V gives CDR1 MDHEN, CDR2 SYDVKM. The CDR3 protein is CASSLPGQGREQYF. In DNA, the CDR3 is TGTGCCAGCAGTTTACCGGGACAGGGCAGGGAGCAGTACTTC.

The rearrangement uses TRBV27 and TRBJ1-1; tentative D call: TRBD1 (5 bases). The CDR3 loop spans 15 amino acids. From germline, CDR1 is MNHEY and CDR2 SMNVEV (reference sequence). V was pared by 6 bases and J by 0 bases, with 14 bases between. CDR3 bases: TGTGCCAGCAGAGGCGGGGGGTTCATGAACACTGAAGCTTTCTTT. Its protein is CASRGGGFMNTEAFF.

V is TRBV20-1 and J is TRBJ2-5; 9 bases are a match to TRBD2. CDR3 length: 14 residues. The V and J ends lost 3 bases and 5 bases, in that order; junction bases with no gene match: 7. The germline V gene has CDR1 DFQATT and CDR2 SNEGSKA (reference sequence). In DNA, the CDR3 is TGCAGTGCTAGTGGCGGGGGGGCCGGTGAGACCCAGTACTTC. Translation gives CSASGGGAGETQYF.

This chain links TRBV5-5 with TRBJ1-1, with D possibly matching TRBD1 (6 bases). There are 14 residues in the CDR3. Germline CDR1 SGHKS, CDR2 YYEKEE (reference sequence). Trimming left V 7 bases short and J 0 bases short, with 13 bases between. CDR3 sequence: CASGAGTMNTEAFF. The DNA of the CDR3 is TGTGCCAGCGGTGCCGGGACAATGAACACTGAAGCTTTCTTT.

CDR3 protein: CASSYQTSGWNQETQYF. The DNA for the CDR3 is TGCGCCAGCAGCTACCAGACTAGCGGGTGGAACCAAGAGACCCAGTACTTC. This rearrangement joins TRBV5-1 to TRBJ2-5; 10 nucleotides agree with TRBD2. Germline trimming cut 3 bases from V and 0 bases from J; bases unmatched to any gene: 8. The V gene's germline CDR1 is SGHRS and CDR2 YFSETQ. The CDR3 contains 17 residues. Full variable domain (remainder filled in from reference TRBV5-1 and TRBJ2-5): KAGVTQTPRYLIKTRGQQVTLSCSPISGHRSVSWYQQTPGQGLQFLFEYFSETQRNKGNFPGRFSGRQFSNSRSEMNVSTLELGDSALYLCASSYQTSGWNQETQYFGPGTRLLVL.

The chain joins TRBV6-5 to TRBJ1-4; TRBD1 agrees at 8 bases. Germline V CDR1 and CDR2: MNHEY, SVGAGI. The CDR3 sequence is 15 residues long. Trimming removed 4 bases from V and 6 bases from J; junction bases left unmatched: 7. The CDR3 loop reads CASSFRTGRDEKLFF. Written as DNA, the CDR3 is TGTGCCAGCAGTTTCCGGACAGGGAGGGATGAAAAACTGTTTTTT.

J is TRBJ1-2 and V is TRBV5-1; 7 nucleotides line up with TRBD1. The CDR3 consists of 16 residues. CDR1 and CDR2 from the germline V gene are SGHRS and YFSETQ. J gave up 3 bases and V 0 bases, and 8 bases lay outside the gene matches. The CDR3 region is CASSLGQGVSHYGYTF. Written as DNA, the CDR3 is TGCGCCAGCAGCTTGGGGCAGGGGGTGTCCCACTATGGCTACACCTTC.

V gene TRBV6-2 or TRBV6-3 combines with J gene TRBJ1-1; 7 bases are shared with TRBD1. Germline loops: CDR1 MNHEY, CDR2 SVGEGT. The CDR3 covers 12 residues. The ends lost 6 bases at V and 5 bases at J; junction bases unmatched: 3. The CDR3 here is CASSPQGTEAFF. The CDR3 DNA reads as TGTGCCAGCAGCCCACAGGGGACTGAAGCTTTCTTT.

This clone was recorded once. The V and J genes are TRBV29-1 and TRBJ1-2; no firm D call. CDR3 length: 12 residues. V lost 4 bases to trimming and J lost 1 base, with 7 bases between them. Germline values: CDR1 SQVTM, CDR2 ANQGSEA. CDR3 sequence reads: CSVAGNNYGYTF. The CDR3 DNA reads as TGCAGCGTTGCGGGTAATAACTATGGCTACACCTTC. Together with reference TRBV29-1 and TRBJ1-2, the CDR3 gives the full variable domain: SAVISQKPSRDICQRGTSLTIQCQVDSQVTMMFWYRQQPGQSLTLIATANQGSEATYESGFVIDKFPISRPNLTFSTLTVSNMSPEDSSIYLCSVAGNNYGYTFGSGTRLTVV.

This sequence joins TRBV19 and TRBJ2-1; D is uncertain. Trimming shortened V by 0 bases and J by 6 bases, and 9 bases separated the two germline ends. CDR1 and CDR2 from the germline V gene are LNHDA and SQIVND (reference sequence). The CDR3 is made up of 14 amino acids. The CDR3 DNA reads TGTGCCAGTAGTATAGATCTCAGGTCCAATGAGCAGTTCTTC. It translates to CASSIDLRSNEQFF.

Turning to this clone: This sample includes further DNA sequences coding for the same CDR3. V and J are TRBV30 and TRBJ1-6; unclear D gene. V lost 0 bases to trimming and J lost 4 bases, with 7 bases between them. Germline CDR1 reads GTSNPN; CDR2 reads SVGIG (reference sequence). The CDR3 length is 14 residues. The CDR3 here is CAWSVRGYNSPLHF. In DNA, the CDR3 is TGTGCCTGGAGTGTACGGGGATATAATTCACCCCTCCACTTT.

V is TRBV12-3 or TRBV12-4 and J is TRBJ1-5; the match to TRBD1 covers 7 bases. V shed 6 bases and J 4 bases; nucleotides not matched to a gene: 3. This CDR3 has 13 amino acids. This CDR3 reads CASRGQANQPQHF. For the CDR3, the DNA is TGTGCCAGCAGAGGACAGGCAAATCAGCCCCAGCATTTT.

The V gene is TRBV14, the J gene TRBJ2-3; D may be TRBD2 (5 bases). The germline V and J ends were trimmed by 3 bases and 7 bases, with 11 bases remaining between them. CDR3 length: 13 residues. CDR1 SGHDN and CDR2 FVKESK come from the germline V gene. This CDR3 is CASSQQPGNTQYF. DNA of the CDR3: TGTGCCAGCAGCCAGCAGCCCGGGAATACGCAGTATTTT.

This chain connects TRBV5-1 to TRBJ1-4, with TRBD1 matching 8 bases. Germline assignment: CDR1 SGHRS and CDR2 YFSETQ. V dropped 2 bases and J dropped 6; count of bases not matched to a gene: 6. There are 15 residues in the CDR3. The chain's CDR3 is CASSLQGVMDEKLFF. CDR3 DNA sequence: TGCGCCAGCAGCTTACAGGGGGTAATGGATGAAAAACTGTTTTTT.

The chain employs TRBV29-1 and TRBJ2-7; TRBD1 matches at 9 bases. The germline CDR1 and CDR2 sequences are SQVTM and ANQGSEA. CDR3 length equals 14 residues. Trimming cost V 1 base and J 2 bases; bases outside gene matches: 3. CDR3 in amino acids: CSVEGTGDPYEQYF. CDR3 DNA sequence: TGCAGCGTTGAAGGGACAGGGGACCCCTACGAGCAGTACTTC.

V usage is TRBV7-9 and J usage is TRBJ2-7, with a possible D match to TRBD1 (5 bases). Trimming cost V 5 bases and J 0 bases, with 14 bases left between them. The length of the CDR3 is 15 residues. The germline V gene has CDR1 SEHNR and CDR2 FQNEAQ (reference sequence). CDR3 protein: CASSHDSLRSYEQYF. As DNA, the CDR3 is TGTGCCAGCAGCCACGACAGTCTCCGCTCCTACGAGCAGTACTTC. The full variable domain, with the rest looked up from reference TRBV7-9 and TRBJ2-7, is DTGVSQNPRHKITKRGQNVTFRCDPISEHNRLYWYRQTLGQGPEFLTYFQNEAQLEKSRLLSDRFSAERPKGSFSTLEIQRTEQGDSAMYLCASSHDSLRSYEQYFGPGTRLTVT.

The chain has TRBV10-3 and TRBJ2-7; D is perhaps TRBD1 (5 bases). The germline V and J ends were trimmed by 4 bases and 0 bases, with 10 bases remaining between them. There are 14 residues in the CDR3. Germline V gives CDR1 ENHRY, CDR2 SYGVKD. The CDR3 bases are TGTGCCATCAGTGCGACAGAAAGCTCCTACGAGCAGTACTTC. It yields the protein CAISATESSYEQYF.

This sequence joins TRBV7-9 and TRBJ1-3; the match to TRBD1 covers 7 bases. CDR1 is SEHNR and CDR2 is FQNEAQ in the germline V gene (reference sequence). V was pared by 2 bases and J by 3 bases, with 4 bases of the junction left unmatched. The CDR3 runs 15 residues. CDR3 in DNA: TGTGCCAGCAGCTTACAGGGGGTTGATGGAAACACCATATATTTT. Amino acids: CASSLQGVDGNTIYF.